The 8 T cell receptor beta chains below come from one sample, sequenced in a study of T cell repertoires in cytomegalovirus infection. For these TCRs, the target antigens are not known. TCRdb used MiXCR to reprocess the reads, holding one entry per CDR3 protein. The sample holds around 110,000 distinct CDR3 sequences, over 9% seen once. Source material: PBMCs, sequenced either directly or after in vitro stimulation (not recorded which). These receptors all come from a human donor in good health (CMV status not recorded). Some clones in this sample may be carry-over from other donors' samples.

V is TRBV4-1 and J is TRBJ2-1; 8 positions match TRBD1. This CDR3 comprises 15 residues. Trimming at V came to 4 bases and at J to 4 bases, leaving 6 bases not matched to a gene. The germline gives CDR1 MGHRA, CDR2 YSYEKL. Here the CDR3 reads CASSLRDRTYNEQFF. The CDR3 nucleotides are TGCGCCAGCAGCCTCCGGGACAGGACTTACAATGAGCAGTTCTTC.

This clonotype has only a few counts. V and J are TRBV12-3 or TRBV12-4 and TRBJ1-5; D might be TRBD1 (5 bases). The CDR3 contains 17 residues. Deletions cut 4 bases from V and 4 bases from J, with 20 bases between. The CDR3 spells CASSYGLSRGPNQPQHF. For the CDR3, the DNA is TGTGCCAGCAGTTATGGGCTTTCGCGGGGCCCAAATCAGCCCCAGCATTTT.

This clonotype was detected ten times or more. The chain links TRBV7-2 to TRBJ2-7; 8 bases fit TRBD2. Unmatched junction bases numbered 16, after V lost 3 bases and J lost 0 bases. This CDR3 is 19 amino acids long. Germline V lookup: CDR1 SGHTA, CDR2 FQGNSA. The CDR3 DNA reads as TGTGCCAGCAGCTTGGACACCGCCCAAAATAGCGGGACCTCCTACGAGCAGTACTTC. It specifies CASSLDTAQNSGTSYEQYF.

This clonotype came up many times. This chain joins TRBV4-2 and TRBJ1-4; 7 nucleotides match TRBD1. The ends lost 4 bases at V and 5 bases at J; junction bases unmatched: 13. The CDR3 has 17 amino acids. Per the germline V gene, CDR1 is LGHNA and CDR2 is YNFKEQ. The CDR3 is CASSPGTAVARNEKLFF. DNA of the CDR3: TGTGCCAGCAGCCCGGGGACAGCCGTGGCCCGCAATGAAAAACTGTTTTTT.

This clonotype has only a few counts. The chain links TRBV6-5 to TRBJ2-7; 9 nucleotides align to TRBD2. Germline V gives CDR1 MNHEY, CDR2 SVGAGI. V trimming: 8 bases; J trimming: 4 bases; junction bases outside the gene matches: 3. The CDR3 has 12 amino acids. The CDR3 spells CASGSGGYEQYV. The DNA for the CDR3 is TGTGCCAGCGGTAGCGGGGGTTACGAGCAGTACGTC.

At least ten counts were recorded for this clonotype. The chain combines TRBV19 with TRBJ2-2, with 8 positions matching TRBD1. J gave up 7 bases and V 2 bases, and 3 bases lay outside the gene matches. Germline V gives CDR1 LNHDA, CDR2 SQIVND (reference sequence). The CDR3 runs 14 residues. CDR3 coding DNA: TGTGCCAGTAGTATACAGGGGGCGATCGGGGAGCTGTTTTTT. Translating gives CASSIQGAIGELFF.

In this sample, this clonotype turned up many times. V usage is TRBV19 and J usage is TRBJ1-5, with 10 bases matching TRBD1. Losses at the gene ends were 7 bases for V and 7 bases for J; bases not matched to a gene: 10. CDR3 length: 15 residues. CDR1 and CDR2 from the germline V gene are LNHDA and SQIVND (reference sequence). The CDR3 bases are TGTGCCAGTACCCCCGGACAGGGGGGTCACCAGCCCCAGCATTTT. It is translated as CASTPGQGGHQPQHF.

With respect to this clonotype: A much bigger clone sits one base away, suggesting this may be a read error. The chain couples TRBV7-2 to TRBJ2-2; 8 positions agree with TRBD1. V dropped 0 bases and J dropped 6; count of bases not matched to a gene: 6. The germline gives CDR1 SGHTA, CDR2 FQGNSA. This CDR3 comprises 16 residues. The CDR3 coding sequence is TGTGCCAGCAGCTTAGCGGCAGGGGGCATCTCCGGGGAGCTGTTTTTT. Protein: CASSLAAGGISGELFF.